Below are 3 T cell receptor beta chains sequenced from a single sample in a study of T cell responses to AZD1222 COVID-19 vaccine. Repertoires were generated with immunoSEQ multiplex PCR, while TCRdb's copy carries only in-frame clones and drops some. Of over 150,000 clones listed, 90% to 95% were seen once; the top ten hold about 1%. Sequenced here: peripheral blood, sampled 28 days after the second dose of the MenACWY control vaccine. Receptors were obtained from an adult who received the MenACWY meningococcal vaccine as a control.

V and J are TRBV3-1 (or the pseudogene TRBV3-2) and TRBJ1-1, with D tentatively TRBD1 (5 bases). The CDR3 covers 15 residues. From germline, CDR1 is LGHDT and CDR2 YNNKEL (reference sequence). Between the trimmed V and J ends, which lost 0 bases and 5 bases, there was a span of 13 bases. CDR3 DNA sequence: TGTGCCAGCAGCCAAGAGACAGACCTCAGGACTGAAGCTTTCTTT. Translating it yields CASSQETDLRTEAFF.

This clone was detected only once. The V gene is TRBV28, the J gene TRBJ1-2; 7 bases align to TRBD1. Per germline, CDR1 MDHEN and CDR2 SYDVKM. The V segment lost 6 bases and the J segment 6 bases; nucleotides outside the gene matches: 4. This CDR3 comprises 12 residues. In DNA, the CDR3 is TGTGCCAGCAGCACAGGGGTAAATGGCTACACCTTC. Translating gives CASSTGVNGYTF.

The CDR3 DNA follows: TGTGCCAGCAGCGTAGCCACCCAGGGGGTCAGGGGGCGAGAGACCCAGTACTTC. It specifies CASSVATQGVRGRETQYF. The chain links TRBV9 to TRBJ2-5; 8 bases are shared with TRBD1. The CDR3 is made up of 18 amino acids. CDR1 SGDLS and CDR2 YYNGEE come from the germline V gene. Trimming cost V 0 bases and J 4 bases; bases outside gene matches: 14.